The text below deals with one T cell receptor beta chain. As yet, its antigen is unknown. J was trimmed by 4 bases and V by 3 bases; bases with no gene match: 5. The CDR3 spans 16 residues. CDR1 and CDR2 (germline): ENHRY, SYGVKD. These data belong to a study of T cell repertoires in cytomegalovirus infection. Study results and caveats: It was HLA-C-restricted CMV-specific TCR beta clonotypes that dominated the response ex vivo.

Each CDR3 protein gets one entry after TCRdb re-called the reads with MiXCR. The data hold about a million distinct CDR3 sequences, with about 33% observed a single time. This sample comprised cultured CD8+ T cells from PBMCs, obtained from culture after CMV antigen stimulation. This receptor was identified in a human donor in good health (CMV status not recorded). Some clones in this sample may be carry-over from other donors' samples. The chain is built from TRBV10-3 and TRBJ2-3, with 12 positions matching TRBD2. CDR3 residues: CAISDSSGGAADTQYF. The CDR3 nucleotides are TGTGCCATCAGTGACTCTAGCGGGGGGGCCGCAGATACGCAGTATTTT.